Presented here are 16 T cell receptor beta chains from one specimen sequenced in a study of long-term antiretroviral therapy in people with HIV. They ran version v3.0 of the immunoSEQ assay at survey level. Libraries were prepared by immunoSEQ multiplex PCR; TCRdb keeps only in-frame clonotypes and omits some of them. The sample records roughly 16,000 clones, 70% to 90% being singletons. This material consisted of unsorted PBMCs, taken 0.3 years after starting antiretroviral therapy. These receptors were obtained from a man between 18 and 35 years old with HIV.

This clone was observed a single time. CDR3 protein: CAWSVHGSTEAFF. CDR3 in DNA: TGTGCCTGGAGTGTACATGGGAGTACTGAAGCTTTCTTT. The rearrangement links TRBV30 to TRBJ1-1; D unclear. CDR3 length equals 13 residues. From germline, CDR1 is GTSNPN and CDR2 SVGIG (reference sequence). V was cut by 0 bases and J by 5 bases, with 10 bases left in between.

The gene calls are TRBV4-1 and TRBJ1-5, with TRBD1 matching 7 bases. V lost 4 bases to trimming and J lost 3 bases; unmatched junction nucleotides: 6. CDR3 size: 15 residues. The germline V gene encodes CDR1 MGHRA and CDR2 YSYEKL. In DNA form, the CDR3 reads TGCGCCAGCAGCCCCGAGGGGGCAGTCAATCAGCCCCAGCATTTT. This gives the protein CASSPEGAVNQPQHF.

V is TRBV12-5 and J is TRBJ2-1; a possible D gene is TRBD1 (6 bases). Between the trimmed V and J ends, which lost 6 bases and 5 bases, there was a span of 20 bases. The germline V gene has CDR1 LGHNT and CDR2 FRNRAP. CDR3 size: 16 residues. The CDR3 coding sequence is TGTGCTAGTGGGGAAACCGGCCAGGGGAAAGACAATGAGCAGTTCTTC. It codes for CASGETGQGKDNEQFF. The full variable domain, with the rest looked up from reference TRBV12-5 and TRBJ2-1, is DARVTQTPRHKVTEMGQEVTMRCQPILGHNTVFWYRQTMMQGLELLAYFRNRAPLDDSGMPKDRFSAEMPDATLATLKIQPSEPRDSAVYFCASGETGQGKDNEQFFGPGTRLTVL.

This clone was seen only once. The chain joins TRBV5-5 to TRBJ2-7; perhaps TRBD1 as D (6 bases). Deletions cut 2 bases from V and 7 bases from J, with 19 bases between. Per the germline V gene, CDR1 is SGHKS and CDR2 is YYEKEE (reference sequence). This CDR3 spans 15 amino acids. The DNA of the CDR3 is TGTGCCAGCAGCTTAGGAAGCTGGACAGATGCGGAGCAGTACGTC. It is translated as CASSLGSWTDAEQYV.

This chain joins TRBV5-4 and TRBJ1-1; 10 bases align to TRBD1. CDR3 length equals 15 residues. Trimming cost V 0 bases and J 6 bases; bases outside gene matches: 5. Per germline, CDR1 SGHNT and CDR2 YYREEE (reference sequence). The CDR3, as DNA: TGTGCCAGCAGCTTGGGGACAGGGGGGTACCCTGAAGCTTTCTTT. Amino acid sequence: CASSLGTGGYPEAFF.

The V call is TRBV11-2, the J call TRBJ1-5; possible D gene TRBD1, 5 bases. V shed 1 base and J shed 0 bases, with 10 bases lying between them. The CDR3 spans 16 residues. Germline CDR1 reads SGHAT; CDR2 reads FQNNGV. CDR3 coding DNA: TGTGCCAGCAGCTTAGGACAGCTAAATAGCAATCAGCCCCAGCATTTT. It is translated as CASSLGQLNSNQPQHF.

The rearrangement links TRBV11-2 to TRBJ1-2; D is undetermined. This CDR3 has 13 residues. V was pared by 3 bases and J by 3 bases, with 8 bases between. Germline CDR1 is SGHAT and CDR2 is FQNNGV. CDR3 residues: CASSFSPDYGYTF. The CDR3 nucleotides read TGTGCCAGCAGCTTTAGCCCAGACTATGGCTACACCTTC.

The CDR3 DNA follows: TGTGCCAGCAGTTCCAGGGGAACCAATCAGCCCCAGCATTTT. Translating it yields CASSSRGTNQPQHF. This chain connects TRBV28 to TRBJ1-5; weak D call: TRBD1 (6 bases). V lost 4 bases, J lost 3 bases, and 10 bases lay in between. CDR3 length: 14 residues. In germline, CDR1 is MDHEN, CDR2 SYDVKM.

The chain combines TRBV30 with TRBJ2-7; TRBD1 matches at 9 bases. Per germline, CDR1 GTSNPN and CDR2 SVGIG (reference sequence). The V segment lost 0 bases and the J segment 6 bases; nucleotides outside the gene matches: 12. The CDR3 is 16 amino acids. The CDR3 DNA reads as TGTGCCTGGAGTGTACTGTTCGGACAGGGGAAGGGCGAGCAGTACTTC. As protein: CAWSVLFGQGKGEQYF.

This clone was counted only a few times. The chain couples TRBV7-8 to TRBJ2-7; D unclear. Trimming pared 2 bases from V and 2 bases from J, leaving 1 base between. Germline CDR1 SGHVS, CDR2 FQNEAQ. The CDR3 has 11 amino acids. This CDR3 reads CASSLTYEQYF. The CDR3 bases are TGTGCCAGCAGCTTAACCTACGAGCAGTACTTC.

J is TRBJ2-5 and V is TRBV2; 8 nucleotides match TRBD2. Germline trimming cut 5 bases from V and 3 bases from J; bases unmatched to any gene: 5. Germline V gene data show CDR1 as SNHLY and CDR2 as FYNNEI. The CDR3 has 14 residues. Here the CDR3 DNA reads TGTGCCAGCAGTCGGACTAGCTTAAAAGAGACCCAGTACTTC. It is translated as CASSRTSLKETQYF.

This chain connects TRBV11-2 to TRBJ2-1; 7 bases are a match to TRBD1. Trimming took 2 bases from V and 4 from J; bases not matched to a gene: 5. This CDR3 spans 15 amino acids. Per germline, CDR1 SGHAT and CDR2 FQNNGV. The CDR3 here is CASSLSGQVYNEQFF. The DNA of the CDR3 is TGTGCCAGCAGCTTAAGCGGACAGGTATACAATGAGCAGTTCTTC.

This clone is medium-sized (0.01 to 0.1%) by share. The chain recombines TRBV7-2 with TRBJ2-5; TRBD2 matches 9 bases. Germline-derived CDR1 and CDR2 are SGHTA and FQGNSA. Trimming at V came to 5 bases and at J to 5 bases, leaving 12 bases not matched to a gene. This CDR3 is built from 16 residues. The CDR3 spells CASSPLPGTSWETQYF. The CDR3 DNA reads TGTGCCAGCAGCCCCCTCCCGGGGACTAGCTGGGAGACCCAGTACTTC.

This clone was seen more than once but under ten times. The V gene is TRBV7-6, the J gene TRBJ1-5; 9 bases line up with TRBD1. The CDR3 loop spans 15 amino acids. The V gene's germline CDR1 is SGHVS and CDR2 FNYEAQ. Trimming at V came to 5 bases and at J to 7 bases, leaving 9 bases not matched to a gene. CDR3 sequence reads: CASSRDREGRQPQHF. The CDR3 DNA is TGTGCCAGCAGCCGGGACAGGGAGGGACGCCAGCCCCAGCATTTT.

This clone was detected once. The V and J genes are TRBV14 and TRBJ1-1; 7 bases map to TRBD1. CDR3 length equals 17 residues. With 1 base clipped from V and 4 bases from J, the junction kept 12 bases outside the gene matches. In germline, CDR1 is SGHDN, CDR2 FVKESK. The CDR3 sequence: CASSQVGGTDSRTEAFF. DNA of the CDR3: TGTGCCAGCAGCCAAGTTGGGGGGACAGATTCGCGCACTGAAGCTTTCTTT.

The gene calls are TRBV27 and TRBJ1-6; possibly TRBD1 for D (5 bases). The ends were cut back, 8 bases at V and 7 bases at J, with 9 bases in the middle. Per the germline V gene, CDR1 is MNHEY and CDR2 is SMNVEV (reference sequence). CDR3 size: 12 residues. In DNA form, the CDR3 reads TGTGCCAGCGGGCCAGGGAATTCACCCCTCCACTTT. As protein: CASGPGNSPLHF.